This passage covers 28 T cell receptor beta chains from one sample sequenced in a study of CD8 T cells in Susac syndrome. Random hexamers were used to reverse transcribe the RNA input (about 0.5 to 1 ug). TCRdb reprocessed the immunoSEQ multiplex PCR reads with MiXCR, giving one entry per CDR3 protein. Of about 280,000 distinct CDR3 sequences listed, around 84% are singletons. Sequencing was performed on CD8+ T cells from PBMCs. These receptors originate from a human donor with multiple sclerosis.

The gene calls are TRBV7-8 and TRBJ2-1; TRBD2 aligns across 8 bases. The germline V gene encodes CDR1 SGHVS and CDR2 FQNEAQ. This CDR3 is 15 amino acids long. V shed 4 bases, J shed 4 bases, and the junction held 6 bases outside the gene matches. The CDR3 DNA sequence: TGTGCCAGCAGCTCTGGGAGCGGGAGATACAATGAGCAGTTCTTC. Its translation is CASSSGSGRYNEQFF.

The gene calls are TRBV19 and TRBJ1-1; no reliable D call. Germline values: CDR1 LNHDA, CDR2 SQIVND (reference sequence). The CDR3 length is 15 residues. Trimming pared 0 bases from V and 1 base from J, leaving 9 bases between. The DNA for the CDR3 is TGTGCCAGTAGTATAGATTCAGAGGCGAACACTGAAGCTTTCTTT. Translated: CASSIDSEANTEAFF.

The CDR3 spells CASSSDRDYSEELFF. The CDR3 coding sequence is TGTGCCAGCAGCTCGGACAGGGACTACTCTGAGGAGCTGTTTTTT. The V gene is TRBV3-1, the J gene TRBJ2-2; D is perhaps TRBD1 (8 bases). CDR3 size: 15 residues. From germline, CDR1 is LGHDT and CDR2 YNNKEL (reference sequence). Trimming took off 5 bases at V and 10 bases at J, with 20 bases between the two ends.

This clonotype was seen once. The genes are TRBV7-9 and TRBJ2-1; 12 bases map to TRBD2. There are 16 residues in the CDR3. V shed 4 bases, J shed 8 bases, and the junction held 9 bases outside the gene matches. Germline loops: CDR1 SEHNR, CDR2 FQNEAQ (reference sequence). This CDR3 is CASSYPTSGRFDEQFF. The CDR3 DNA sequence: TGTGCCAGCAGCTACCCCACTAGCGGGAGGTTCGATGAGCAGTTCTTC.

The chain couples TRBV7-8 to TRBJ2-1; possibly TRBD1 for D (5 bases). Germline V gives CDR1 SGHVS, CDR2 FQNEAQ. The CDR3 contains 16 residues. The germline V and J ends were trimmed by 0 bases and 3 bases, with 12 bases remaining between them. The CDR3 loop reads CASSLASGQGYNEQFF. The CDR3 bases are TGTGCCAGCAGCTTAGCTTCAGGGCAGGGCTACAATGAGCAGTTCTTC.

This clonotype was picked up one time. The CDR3 region is CASSSGTVFYGYTF. The CDR3 DNA sequence: TGTGCCAGCAGCTCCGGGACAGTTTTCTATGGCTACACCTTC. The genes are TRBV7-9 and TRBJ1-2; 7 nucleotides align to TRBD1. Germline trimming cut 4 bases from V and 4 bases from J; bases unmatched to any gene: 6. Germline V gene data show CDR1 as SEHNR and CDR2 as FQNEAQ (reference sequence). The CDR3 is made up of 14 amino acids.

The chain is built from TRBV7-9 and TRBJ2-1, with 14 bases identical to TRBD2. Germline CDR1 reads SEHNR; CDR2 reads FQNEAQ (reference sequence). The CDR3 is 17 amino acids. After removal of 4 bases from V and 4 bases from J, the junction contained 6 bases not matched to a gene. The CDR3 region has the DNA TGTGCCAGCAGCTCGACTAGCGGGAGGGCAGGGTACAATGAGCAGTTCTTC. Amino acid sequence: CASSSTSGRAGYNEQFF.

Only one count was recorded for this clonotype. The rearrangement links TRBV12-3 or TRBV12-4 to TRBJ2-2; D remains unclear. The V end lost 8 bases, the J end lost 6 bases, and 10 bases lay between the germline ends. This CDR3 has 12 residues. The CDR3 reads CASSKPPGELFF. DNA of the CDR3: TGTGCCAGCTCGAAACCCCCCGGGGAGCTGTTTTTT.

The chain carries TRBV7-9 and TRBJ1-1; 8 bases align to TRBD1. From germline, CDR1 is SEHNR and CDR2 FQNEAQ (reference sequence). J gave up 3 bases and V 5 bases, and 11 bases lay outside the gene matches. The CDR3 contains 16 residues. CDR3 amino acids: CASSLPGQGGYTEAFF. The CDR3 DNA reads TGTGCCAGCAGCCTACCCGGACAGGGTGGATACACTGAAGCTTTCTTT.

This rearrangement joins TRBV4-1 to TRBJ2-3; 8 nucleotides line up with TRBD2. V lost 5 bases, J lost 6 bases, and 16 bases stayed unmatched. The length of the CDR3 is 17 residues. Germline V lookup: CDR1 MGHRA, CDR2 YSYEKL. As DNA, the CDR3 is TGCGCCAGCAGCTCCAGGGGCGGACTAGCAACCCGGGATACGCAGTATTTT. Its translation is CASSSRGGLATRDTQYF.

The chain carries TRBV5-1 and TRBJ2-7; a weak D match, TRBD2 (5 bases). Between the trimmed V and J ends, which lost 4 bases and 7 bases, there was a span of 18 bases. The germline V gene encodes CDR1 SGHRS and CDR2 YFSETQ. The CDR3 covers 14 residues. The CDR3 region has the DNA TGCGCCAGCAGCCCCACTCCCTCCGGGATGGAGCAGTACTTC. Protein sequence: CASSPTPSGMEQYF.

The chain is built from TRBV24-1 and TRBJ1-2; the D is unclear. V lost 7 bases and J 3 bases, leaving 11 bases between the germline ends. Germline V gives CDR1 KGHDR, CDR2 SFDVKD. The CDR3 has 13 residues. CDR3 sequence reads: CATSEESYYGYTF. In DNA form, the CDR3 reads TGTGCCACCAGCGAAGAGAGCTACTATGGCTACACCTTC.

The chain carries TRBV12-3 or TRBV12-4 and TRBJ2-1, with D hard to call. Trimming removed 5 bases from V and 6 bases from J, with 8 bases in between. This CDR3 comprises 12 residues. CDR3 amino acids: CASSPLGNEQFF. The CDR3 nucleotides read TGTGCCAGCAGTCCGCTCGGCAATGAGCAGTTCTTC.

The chain recombines TRBV5-1 with TRBJ2-5; TRBD2 aligns across 10 bases. The V and J ends lost 1 base and 5 bases, in that order; junction bases with no gene match: 8. The CDR3 length is 16 residues. From germline, CDR1 is SGHRS and CDR2 YFSETQ. CDR3 region: CASSLRASGSGETQYF. The CDR3 coding sequence is TGCGCCAGCAGCTTGCGAGCTAGCGGGAGTGGTGAGACCCAGTACTTC. Full variable domain (remainder filled in from reference TRBV5-1 and TRBJ2-5): KAGVTQTPRYLIKTRGQQVTLSCSPISGHRSVSWYQQTPGQGLQFLFEYFSETQRNKGNFPGRFSGRQFSNSRSEMNVSTLELGDSALYLCASSLRASGSGETQYFGPGTRLLVL.

This chain joins TRBV27 and TRBJ2-7, with 11 bases lining up with TRBD1. This CDR3 spans 13 amino acids. CDR1 and CDR2 from the germline V gene are MNHEY and SMNVEV (reference sequence). V shed 7 bases and J 5 bases; nucleotides not matched to a gene: 4. CDR3 coding DNA: TGTGCCAGCATGGGACAGGGGGAAGACGAGCAGTACTTC. Translated, it gives CASMGQGEDEQYF.

The chain employs TRBV27 and TRBJ1-1, with TRBD1 as a possible D gene (6 bases). Germline V gives CDR1 MNHEY, CDR2 SMNVEV (reference sequence). V gave up 7 bases and J gave up 0 bases, with 15 bases separating them. The CDR3 is 15 amino acids. The CDR3 DNA reads as TGTGCCAGCACTGCAGGGGCGCTGATGAACACTGAAGCTTTCTTT. It is translated as CASTAGALMNTEAFF.

This rearrangement joins TRBV7-9 to TRBJ1-2, with 10 bases fitting TRBD1. This CDR3 spans 15 amino acids. Germline loops: CDR1 SEHNR, CDR2 FQNEAQ (reference sequence). After removal of 1 base from V and 10 bases from J, the junction contained 9 bases not matched to a gene. The CDR3 DNA follows: TGTGCCAGCAGCTTAGTTCTAGGGACAGGGGATGACTACACCTTC. The encoded protein is CASSLVLGTGDDYTF.

The chain uses TRBV14 and TRBJ2-1, with D possibly being TRBD2 (6 bases). Per the germline V gene, CDR1 is SGHDN and CDR2 is FVKESK. CDR3 length equals 12 residues. V lost 1 base, J lost 9 bases, and 7 bases lay in between. CDR3 protein: CASSQGGVEQFF. The DNA for the CDR3 is TGTGCCAGCAGCCAAGGGGGGGTTGAGCAGTTCTTC.

V is TRBV28 and J is TRBJ2-7, with D possibly being TRBD2 (5 bases). The CDR3 covers 14 residues. The germline V gene has CDR1 MDHEN and CDR2 SYDVKM. V lost 6 bases and J lost 2, with 14 bases in between. The DNA for the CDR3 is TGTGCCAGCAGCCGGCTCGCGGGTACCTACGAGCAGTACTTC. It specifies CASSRLAGTYEQYF.

V gene TRBV7-6 combines with J gene TRBJ2-7; 9 bases fit TRBD1. Germline V gene sequence: CDR1 SGHVS, CDR2 FNYEAQ. Losses at the gene ends were 1 base for V and 5 bases for J; bases not matched to a gene: 6. The CDR3 sequence is 15 residues long. CDR3 loop: CASSLVRDRAHEQYF. As DNA, the CDR3 is TGTGCCAGCAGCTTAGTGAGGGACAGGGCCCACGAGCAGTACTTC.

This clonotype has just a few counts. The gene calls are TRBV6-5 and TRBJ1-1; D remains ambiguous. Germline lookup yields CDR1 MNHEY and CDR2 SVGAGI. V was shortened by 2 bases and J by 0 bases, with 7 bases between the two germline ends. The CDR3 sequence is 14 residues long. CDR3: CASSYQGLNTEAFF. The CDR3 DNA is TGTGCCAGCAGTTACCAAGGTTTGAACACTGAAGCTTTCTTT.

The chain uses TRBV9 and TRBJ1-3; perhaps TRBD1 as D (5 bases). V lost 0 bases to trimming and J lost 2 bases, with 9 bases between them. Germline V gives CDR1 SGDLS, CDR2 YYNGEE. CDR3 length equals 15 residues. The CDR3 loop reads CASSVEGVPGNTIYF. The CDR3 bases are TGTGCCAGCAGCGTAGAAGGGGTCCCTGGAAACACCATATATTTT.

The rearrangement joins TRBV5-4 to TRBJ2-1; D is uncertain. Germline lookup yields CDR1 SGHNT and CDR2 YYREEE (reference sequence). The length of the CDR3 is 11 residues. V was shortened by 3 bases and J by 11 bases, with 9 bases between the two germline ends. The CDR3 protein is CASSSTEKQFF. The CDR3, as DNA: TGTGCCAGCAGCTCAACAGAAAAGCAGTTCTTC.

A note on this clonotype: The junction and the germline gene differ at one end; a read error may be behind it. The rearrangement links TRBV7-9 to TRBJ2-1; the match to TRBD2 covers 10 bases. CDR1 is SEHNR and CDR2 is FQNEAQ in the germline V gene (reference sequence). The CDR3 sequence is 16 residues long. DNA of the CDR3: TGTGCCAGCAGCTCCATAGCGGGAGGAGGTGACAATGGGCAGTTCTTC. It specifies CASSSIAGGGDNGQFF.

The V call is TRBV27, the J call TRBJ1-1; D not certain. The germline gives CDR1 MNHEY, CDR2 SMNVEV (reference sequence). This CDR3 spans 14 amino acids. Trimming stripped 0 bases from V and 1 base from J, with 6 bases between. The CDR3 nucleotides read TGTGCCAGCAGTTTATCGATGAGGAACACTGAAGCTTTCTTT. This encodes CASSLSMRNTEAFF.

The chain combines TRBV6-1 with TRBJ2-7, with D perhaps TRBD1 (6 bases). Trimming stripped 6 bases from V and 2 bases from J, with 11 bases between. The V gene's germline CDR1 is MNHNS and CDR2 SASEGT. The CDR3 sequence is 13 residues long. The CDR3 spells CASRNRDTYEQYF. The DNA for the CDR3 is TGTGCCAGCAGGAACCGGGACACCTACGAGCAGTACTTC.

The chain combines TRBV10-3 with TRBJ2-1; D is ambiguous. The CDR3 runs 13 residues. The V end was cut by 8 bases, the J end by 7 bases, with 15 bases between. Looked up from germline, CDR1 is ENHRY and CDR2 is SYGVKD. CDR3: CAILDRASNEQFF. The CDR3 DNA is TGTGCCATCTTGGATAGAGCGTCAAATGAGCAGTTCTTC.

This clonotype occurred a few times. The chain links TRBV6-5 to TRBJ1-1; no clear D. CDR3 length: 12 amino acids. Trimming cost V 2 bases and J 3 bases, with 4 bases left between them. Germline loops: CDR1 MNHEY, CDR2 SVGAGI. CDR3 in DNA: TGTGCCAGCAGTTACATGGACACTGAAGCTTTCTTT. Translating gives CASSYMDTEAFF.